This record looks at one TCR beta chain sequence and its context. The antigen is undetermined. Produced via immunoSEQ multiplex PCR; TCRdb's table is partial and in-frame only. The table has 240,000 or so clones, approximately 95% seen once. This specimen comes from a study of T cell responses to AZD1222 COVID-19 vaccine. Study as a whole: Pooled samples include second doses given at about 4 or 12 weeks.

Study observations and caveats: Among the donors, most were white British and more were female, and clonal diversity was possibly underestimated. Only after the peak T cell response were repertoires sampled.

The length of the CDR3 is 14 residues. From germline, CDR1 is KGHSH and CDR2 LQKENI. Trimming cost V 6 bases and J 3 bases, with 15 bases left between them. The sequence derives from an adult in good health. The chain links TRBV18 to TRBJ2-7, with D possibly TRBD2 on 7 matching bases. The sample here was peripheral blood, taken on day 0 of AZD1222 vaccination. CDR3 DNA sequence: TGTGCCAGCTCGCGGGGGCTGCCGGACTACGAGCAGTACTTC. Protein: CASSRGLPDYEQYF.